The 25 T cell receptor beta chains in this list originate from one sample, sequenced in a study of glioma-infiltrating T cells after dendritic cell vaccination. As for time point: after dendritic cell vaccination, including at tumor progression/relapse. The data were produced by immunoSEQ multiplex PCR, yet TCRdb's version contains in-frame clones alone and is incomplete. The data contain around 100,000 clones, less than 90% of them singletons. The input for sequencing was blood, taken after dendritic cell vaccination. Receptors originate from a human donor with glioblastoma.

This clone was detected only a few times. The V call is TRBV18, the J call TRBJ2-2; D is perhaps TRBD1 (6 bases). The CDR3 contains 13 residues. The V gene lost 3 bases and the J gene lost 8 bases, with 10 bases spanning the gap. CDR1 and CDR2 (germline): KGHSH, LQKENI. Here the CDR3 reads CASSPQGLGELFF. The CDR3 DNA reads TGTGCCAGCTCACCCCAGGGGCTTGGGGAGCTGTTTTTT.

The chain links TRBV5-1 to TRBJ2-7, with 12 bases lining up with TRBD2. CDR1 is SGHRS and CDR2 is YFSETQ in the germline V gene. This CDR3 contains 17 residues. V lost 1 base and J lost 5; bases outside the gene matches: 10. The CDR3 here is CASSLRASGGVANEQYF. The CDR3 DNA reads as TGCGCCAGCAGCTTGCGGGCTAGCGGGGGGGTCGCCAACGAGCAGTACTTC.

This chain uses TRBV2 with TRBJ2-7; 7 bases map to TRBD1. CDR3 size: 15 residues. Germline lookup yields CDR1 SNHLY and CDR2 FYNNEI. Unmatched junction bases numbered 11, after V lost 7 bases and J lost 2 bases. The CDR3 DNA reads TGTGCCAGCACCTTCGACAGGGTCGGGGCCTACGAGCAGTACTTC. Translated, it gives CASTFDRVGAYEQYF.

The V gene is TRBV7-2, the J gene TRBJ2-5; 9 nucleotides align to TRBD2. The length of the CDR3 is 15 residues. Trimming took 4 bases from V and 8 from J; bases not matched to a gene: 11. The germline V gene has CDR1 SGHTA and CDR2 FQGNSA. The CDR3 coding sequence is TGTGCCAGCAGCTCCACTAGCGGGTCCTTAGGAACCCAGTACTTC. It specifies CASSSTSGSLGTQYF.

This clone was counted a single time. The chain couples TRBV10-2 to TRBJ2-2, with D tentatively TRBD1 (8 bases). Trimming stripped 8 bases from V and 7 bases from J, with 20 bases between. The CDR3 consists of 15 residues. The germline V gene encodes CDR1 WSHSY and CDR2 SAAADI. In DNA form, the CDR3 reads TGCGCCAGCGGCCTACAGGGGGGGATTGGCGGGGAGCTGTTTTTT. Its protein is CASGLQGGIGGELFF.

This clone was observed a handful of times. CDR3 protein: CASSLVPGSSYNEQFF. The DNA for the CDR3 is TGTGCCAGCAGCTTGGTCCCCGGGAGCTCCTACAATGAGCAGTTCTTC. The rearrangement links TRBV5-4 to TRBJ2-1, with a weak D call TRBD2 (6 bases). With 0 bases removed from V and 0 bases from J, the gap between germline ends came to 10 bases. The CDR3 contains 16 residues. Germline V gene lookup returns CDR1 SGHNT and CDR2 YYREEE (reference sequence).

The chain carries TRBV7-9 and TRBJ2-3; D is possibly TRBD1 (5 bases). There are 15 residues in the CDR3. Germline lookup yields CDR1 SEHNR and CDR2 FQNEAQ (reference sequence). V lost 2 bases and J lost 9, with 18 bases in between. The CDR3, as DNA: TGTGCCAGCAGCTTACAGAAACTACAGGTACAGACGCAGTATTTT. Protein: CASSLQKLQVQTQYF.

The V and J genes are TRBV9 and TRBJ2-1, with D perhaps matching TRBD2 (6 bases). The CDR3 consists of 18 residues. CDR1 is SGDLS, CDR2 YYNGEE, per germline. The germline V and J ends were trimmed by 4 bases and 6 bases, with 26 bases remaining between them. The CDR3 protein is CASSIERRGNSGGNEQFF. In nucleotides, the CDR3 is TGTGCCAGCAGCATCGAGAGGAGGGGAAACAGTGGAGGCAATGAGCAGTTCTTC.

The chain couples TRBV19 to TRBJ1-2, with 8 bases aligning to TRBD1. The CDR3 sequence is 13 residues long. Germline trimming cut 7 bases from V and 7 bases from J; bases unmatched to any gene: 8. Germline V gene data show CDR1 as LNHDA and CDR2 as SQIVND (reference sequence). The CDR3 sequence: CASIRQGQVGYTF. For the CDR3, the DNA is TGTGCCAGTATCCGCCAGGGACAGGTTGGCTACACCTTC.

J is TRBJ2-7 and V is TRBV11-2; D is possibly TRBD1 (6 bases). The V end lost 5 bases, the J end lost 3 bases, and 17 bases lay between the germline ends. This CDR3 spans 15 amino acids. Looked up from germline, CDR1 is SGHAT and CDR2 is FQNNGV. CDR3 DNA sequence: TGTGCCAGCAGCCACCAGGGAACAGGGAGCTACGAGCAGTACTTC. Its translation is CASSHQGTGSYEQYF.

The chain recombines TRBV6-5 with TRBJ2-7, with D tentatively TRBD1 (7 bases). The ends were cut back, 5 bases at V and 2 bases at J, with 16 bases in the middle. The CDR3 is 15 amino acids. The germline V gene encodes CDR1 MNHEY and CDR2 SVGAGI. Here the CDR3 DNA reads TGTGCCAGCAGTCTACAGGGGAGGCGAACCTACGAGCAGTACTTC. Amino acids: CASSLQGRRTYEQYF.

This clone occurred once. The chain joins TRBV19 to TRBJ2-5; 9 nucleotides match TRBD1. The CDR3 consists of 16 residues. The germline CDR1 and CDR2 sequences are LNHDA and SQIVND (reference sequence). V gave up 5 bases and J gave up 4 bases; unmatched junction bases: 11. CDR3 nucleotide sequence: TGTGCCAGTAGTCCCCGGGACAGGGCTGGTCGAGAGACCCAGTACTTC. Its protein is CASSPRDRAGRETQYF.

This clone was detected a few times. This sequence joins TRBV19 and TRBJ1-3; a weak D match, TRBD1 (6 bases). V was cut by 4 bases and J by 0 bases, with 7 bases left in between. The CDR3 runs 14 residues. The germline V gene has CDR1 LNHDA and CDR2 SQIVND (reference sequence). Written as DNA, the CDR3 is TGTGCCAGTAGTACGGACAGCTCTGGAAACACCATATATTTT. Translating gives CASSTDSSGNTIYF.

The chain is built from TRBV10-3 and TRBJ1-2; 8 bases agree with TRBD1. Trimming took 6 bases from V and 2 from J; bases not matched to a gene: 8. From germline, CDR1 is ENHRY and CDR2 SYGVKD. The CDR3 consists of 15 residues. CDR3 in DNA: TGTGCCATCAGCCCAAGGGGACAGGAAAACTATGGCTACACCTTC. This codes for CAISPRGQENYGYTF.

This clone was observed once. The CDR3 DNA is TGTGCCAGCAGTATCGGGACACGAAATAATTCACCCCTCCACTTT. Residues: CASSIGTRNNSPLHF. The rearrangement links TRBV2 to TRBJ1-6, with a possible D match to TRBD1 (6 bases). Germline V gene lookup returns CDR1 SNHLY and CDR2 FYNNEI. This CDR3 is 15 amino acids long. V was clipped by 5 bases and J by 5 bases, with 13 bases between them. The full variable domain, in which reference TRBV2 and TRBJ1-6 provide the parts outside the CDR3, is EPEVTQTPSHQVTQMGQEVILRCVPISNHLYFYWYRQILGQKVEFLVSFYNNEISEKSEIFDDQFSVERPDGSNFTLKIRSTKLEDSAMYFCASSIGTRNNSPLHFGNGTRLTVT.

The chain recombines TRBV7-9 with TRBJ1-6, with D perhaps matching TRBD1 (6 bases). Germline values: CDR1 SEHNR, CDR2 FQNEAQ (reference sequence). V was trimmed by 6 bases and J by 6 bases, leaving 18 bases between them. The CDR3 runs to 16 residues. The CDR3 loop reads CASSHPGGQSNSPLHF. DNA for the CDR3: TGTGCCAGCAGTCACCCTGGAGGACAGTCTAATTCACCCCTCCACTTT.

The CDR3 here is CASGSSNIRDRENRGYTF. CDR3 bases: TGTGCTAGTGGTTCAAGCAATATCCGGGACAGGGAAAACAGAGGCTACACCTTC. The chain uses TRBV12-5 and TRBJ1-2; 9 bases are shared with TRBD1. From germline, CDR1 is LGHNT and CDR2 FRNRAP. CDR3 length: 18 amino acids. With V trimmed by 4 bases and J by 8 bases, 20 bases remained unmatched.

The V call is TRBV7-9, the J call TRBJ1-2; D unresolved. This CDR3 is built from 14 residues. V was shortened by 5 bases and J by 3 bases, with 13 bases between the two germline ends. Germline CDR1 SEHNR, CDR2 FQNEAQ (reference sequence). CDR3 region: CASSGRRYDYGYTF. CDR3 bases: TGTGCCAGCAGCGGCAGGAGGTACGACTATGGCTACACCTTC.

This chain joins TRBV7-2 and TRBJ2-3, with 8 bases lining up with TRBD2. V was clipped by 3 bases and J by 1 base; unmatched bases: 3. The CDR3 is made up of 15 amino acids. Germline CDR1 is SGHTA and CDR2 is FQGNSA. The CDR3 is CASSFGGAGTDTQYF. The CDR3 DNA is TGTGCCAGCAGCTTCGGGGGGGCCGGCACAGATACGCAGTATTTT.

This chain links TRBV6-6 with TRBJ1-1; the match to TRBD1 covers 8 bases. The CDR3 spans 15 residues. V gave up 6 bases and J gave up 0 bases; unmatched junction bases: 6. CDR1 MNHNY and CDR2 SVGAGI come from the germline V gene (reference sequence). The CDR3 DNA follows: TGTGCCAGCAGGTGGACAGGGCCTATGAACACTGAAGCTTTCTTT. It specifies CASRWTGPMNTEAFF.

The chain links TRBV15 to TRBJ2-1; D perhaps matches TRBD2 (6 bases). Looked up from germline, CDR1 is LNHNV and CDR2 is YYDKDF (reference sequence). V lost 8 bases and J lost 0, with 14 bases in between. The CDR3 sequence is 15 residues long. CDR3 sequence reads: CATCRDGGSYNEQFF. DNA of the CDR3: TGTGCCACCTGCCGAGACGGGGGCTCCTACAATGAGCAGTTCTTC.

The chain is built from TRBV9 and TRBJ1-1; TRBD1 is a possible D gene (6 bases). Trimming shortened V by 0 bases and J by 11 bases, and 14 bases separated the two germline ends. The V gene's germline CDR1 is SGDLS and CDR2 YYNGEE. This CDR3 is 13 amino acids long. Written as DNA, the CDR3 is TGTGCCAGCAGCGTAGTCCATAGTCAGGGGGCTTTCTTT. Amino acids: CASSVVHSQGAFF. Using reference TRBV9 and TRBJ1-1 for the parts outside the CDR3, the full variable domain is DSGVTQTPKHLITATGQRVTLRCSPRSGDLSVYWYQQSLDQGLQFLIQYYNGEERAKGNILERFSAQQFPDLHSELNLSSLELGDSALYFCASSVVHSQGAFFGQGTRLTVV.

The CDR3 sequence: CASSLVLAGKETQYF. For the CDR3, the DNA is TGCGCCAGCAGCTTGGTCCTAGCGGGTAAAGAGACCCAGTACTTC. The V and J genes are TRBV5-1 and TRBJ2-5; the match to TRBD2 covers 8 bases. The CDR3 contains 15 residues. The V gene's germline CDR1 is SGHRS and CDR2 YFSETQ. J lost 3 bases, V lost 0 bases, and 4 bases had no gene match.

J is TRBJ1-2 and V is TRBV27; possible D gene TRBD1, 6 bases. Germline V gene lookup returns CDR1 MNHEY and CDR2 SMNVEV (reference sequence). The CDR3 runs 13 residues. Deletions cut 7 bases from V and 2 bases from J, with 11 bases between. CDR3 region: CASKQGQNYGYTF. For the CDR3, the DNA is TGTGCCAGCAAACAGGGCCAAAACTATGGCTACACCTTC.

V gene TRBV7-2 combines with J gene TRBJ2-1; 11 nucleotides match TRBD2. The J segment lost 4 bases and the V segment lost 5 bases, leaving 7 bases of the junction unmatched. In germline, CDR1 is SGHTA, CDR2 FQGNSA. The CDR3 is made up of 16 amino acids. CDR3 nucleotides: TGTGCCAGCAGCGTTAGCGGGGGGGCACGGTACAATGAGCAGTTCTTC. Translating it yields CASSVSGGARYNEQFF.